The sequence of this T cell receptor (beta chain) was determined in a study of T-cell reconstitution after alpha-beta-depleted transplantation in children. This sample's TCRbeta library carried unique molecular identifier barcodes. TCRdb used MiXCR to reprocess the PCR reads, holding one entry per CDR3 protein. This repertoire shows approximately 6,400 distinct CDR3 sequences, under 15% found once; its top ten account for almost 6%. The CDR3 sequence is 13 residues long. V lost 6 bases to trimming and J lost 7 bases; unmatched junction nucleotides: 6. Germline CDR1 and CDR2: ENHRY and SYGVKD. This clonotype appeared many times.

Sequenced here: PBMCs, sampled before TCRalphabeta/CD19-depleted stem cell transplant. This sequence originates from a boy aged 5-17 years with acute lymphoblastic leukemia, due to receive a stem cell transplant. The chain employs TRBV10-3 and TRBJ1-5, with TRBD1 matching over 7 bases. CDR3 in amino acids: CAIREGAGQPQHF. Written as DNA, the CDR3 is TGTGCCATCAGGGAGGGGGCTGGACAGCCCCAGCATTTT.